This T cell receptor beta chain is from a study of shared clonotypes between healthy human individuals. Findings and limits, study-wide: The researchers took only blood, and tissue repertoires probably look different.

Sorted-subset replicate PCRs used 200 ng DNA, 25,000 to 30,000 T cell genomes. Only in-frame clones appear in the TCRdb table, and some are missing; sequencing was by immunoSEQ multiplex PCR. The data hold fewer than 1.8 million clones, with approximately 98.5% observed a single time. This clone was detected once. As yet, its antigen is unknown. CD45RA+ naive and CD45RA-negative memory subsets were separated from CD4+ cells. The CDR3 spans 13 residues. Trimming shortened V by 0 bases and J by 3 bases, and 8 bases separated the two germline ends. The germline V gene has CDR1 GTSNPN and CDR2 SVGIG (reference sequence).

The clonotype was recovered from a young man in good health. The specimen sequenced was naive CD4+ T cells sorted from blood. Subset given: CD45RA+ positively selected. The rearrangement joins TRBV30 to TRBJ2-5; the D is unclear. CDR3 loop: CAWSVRQKETQYF. The DNA of the CDR3 is TGTGCCTGGAGTGTGAGGCAGAAAGAGACCCAGTACTTC. The variable domain in full, completed from reference TRBV30 and TRBJ2-5, reads SQTIHQWPATLVQPVGSPLSLECTVEGTSNPNLYWYRQAAGRGLQLLFYSVGIGQISSEVPQNLSASRPQDRQFILSSKKLLLSDSGFYLCAWSVRQKETQYFGPGTRLLVL.